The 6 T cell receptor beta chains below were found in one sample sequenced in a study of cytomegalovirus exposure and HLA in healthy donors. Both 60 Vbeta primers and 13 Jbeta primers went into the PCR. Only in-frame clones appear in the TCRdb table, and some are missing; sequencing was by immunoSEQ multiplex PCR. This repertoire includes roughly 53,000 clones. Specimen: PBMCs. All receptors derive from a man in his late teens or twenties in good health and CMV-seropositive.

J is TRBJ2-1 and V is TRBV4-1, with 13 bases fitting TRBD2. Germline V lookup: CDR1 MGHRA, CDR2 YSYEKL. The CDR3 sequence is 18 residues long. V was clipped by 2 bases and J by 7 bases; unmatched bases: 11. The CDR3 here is CASSQWWTSGSPRNEQFF. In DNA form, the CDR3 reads TGCGCCAGCAGCCAATGGTGGACTAGCGGGAGTCCTCGGAATGAGCAGTTCTTC.

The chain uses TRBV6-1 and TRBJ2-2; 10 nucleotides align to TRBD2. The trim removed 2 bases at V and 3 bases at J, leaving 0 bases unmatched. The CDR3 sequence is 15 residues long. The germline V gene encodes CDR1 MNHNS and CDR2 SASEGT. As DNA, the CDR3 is TGTGCCAGCAGTGAACTAGCGGGAGACACCGGGGAGCTGTTTTTT. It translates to CASSELAGDTGELFF.

The CDR3 reads CASRLWTGGSEKLFF. The CDR3 nucleotides read TGTGCCAGCAGATTGTGGACAGGGGGCTCGGAAAAACTGTTTTTT. The chain has TRBV28 and TRBJ1-4; TRBD1 agrees at 11 bases. The trim removed 6 bases at V and 8 bases at J, leaving 8 bases unmatched. The CDR3 sequence is 15 residues long. CDR1 is MDHEN and CDR2 is SYDVKM in the germline V gene.

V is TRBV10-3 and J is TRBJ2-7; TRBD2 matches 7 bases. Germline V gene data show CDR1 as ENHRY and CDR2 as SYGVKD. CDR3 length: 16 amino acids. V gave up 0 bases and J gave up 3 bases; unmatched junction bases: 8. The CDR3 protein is CAISESGGGWVYEQYF. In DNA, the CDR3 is TGTGCCATCAGTGAGTCTGGGGGGGGTTGGGTCTACGAGCAGTACTTC.

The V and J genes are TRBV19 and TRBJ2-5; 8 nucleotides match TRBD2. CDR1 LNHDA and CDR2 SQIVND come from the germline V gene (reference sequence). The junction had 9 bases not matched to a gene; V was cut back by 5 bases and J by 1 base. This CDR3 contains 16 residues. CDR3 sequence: CASSPTGLETQETQYF. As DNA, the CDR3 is TGTGCCAGTAGTCCGACGGGACTAGAAACCCAAGAGACCCAGTACTTC.

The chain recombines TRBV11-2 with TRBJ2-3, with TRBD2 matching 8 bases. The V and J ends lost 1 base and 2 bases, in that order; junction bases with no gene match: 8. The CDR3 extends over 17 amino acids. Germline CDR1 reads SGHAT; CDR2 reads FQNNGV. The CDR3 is CASSLGVAGGFTDTQYF. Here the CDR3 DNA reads TGTGCCAGCAGCTTAGGAGTGGCGGGGGGTTTCACAGATACGCAGTATTTT.